The table lists the clone carrying this TCR beta chain with a few counts. What it recognizes is unknown. Sample-barcoded 5' priming and a J-beta primer mix drove a second PCR of roughly 7 to 11 cycles. The study obtained at least 2.5 million CDR3-containing paired-end reads from every sample. TCRdb itself ran the 5' RACE reads through MiXCR, one entry per CDR3 protein. This repertoire shows 600,000 to 850,000 distinct CDR3 sequences, approximately 39% found once; its top ten account for more than 20%. The data originate from a study of blood T cells in healthy people across ages. This CDR3 comprises 16 residues. Between the trimmed V and J ends, which lost 7 bases and 11 bases, there was a span of 29 bases. Germline assignment: CDR1 SNHLY and CDR2 FYNNEI. The study's findings and limits: Age advanced and TCR beta diversity per million T cells fell, roughly linearly. TCR beta diversity was tightly associated with the proportion of naive T cells.

The source of this sequence is an older woman in good health. Sequenced sample: blood. The chain couples TRBV2 to TRBJ2-5, with D maybe TRBD2 (5 bases). Here the CDR3 DNA reads TGTGCCAGCATCACGAAACGGGGATCCGATTTAGAGGAGCAGTACTTC. Protein: CASITKRGSDLEEQYF.